The entry that follows covers one T cell receptor beta chain sequence. Sequencing was limited to surgery cases with top T cell transcript signatures in brain tissue. Here immunoSEQ multiplex PCR was the method, and the copy in TCRdb shows in-frame clones only, minus some. This table holds 65,000 to 85,000 clones, 93% found once. The germline V gene has CDR1 GTSNPN and CDR2 SVGIG (reference sequence). With 0 bases removed from V and 7 bases from J, the gap between germline ends came to 10 bases. The CDR3 spans 13 residues. This sample was taken from a study of brain T cells in children with intractable seizures.

J is TRBJ1-5 and V is TRBV30, with a weak D call TRBD1 (5 bases). The TCR sequence derives from a boy in the first two years of life with tuberous sclerosis and intractable seizures. The sample here was peripheral blood, taken at surgery. In nucleotides, the CDR3 is TGTGCCTGGAGTGTCCAGGGAGGGCAGCCCCAGCATTTT. It yields the protein CAWSVQGGQPQHF.